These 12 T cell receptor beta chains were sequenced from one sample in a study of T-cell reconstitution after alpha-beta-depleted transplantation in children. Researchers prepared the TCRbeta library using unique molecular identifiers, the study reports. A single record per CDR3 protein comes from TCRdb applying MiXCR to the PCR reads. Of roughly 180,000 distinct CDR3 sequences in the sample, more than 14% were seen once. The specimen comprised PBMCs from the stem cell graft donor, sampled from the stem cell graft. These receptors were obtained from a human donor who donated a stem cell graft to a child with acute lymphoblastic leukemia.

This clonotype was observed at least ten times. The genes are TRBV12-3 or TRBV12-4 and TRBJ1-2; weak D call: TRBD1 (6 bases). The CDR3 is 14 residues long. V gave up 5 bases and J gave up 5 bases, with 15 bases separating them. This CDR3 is CASSDRRLRYGYTF. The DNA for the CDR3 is TGTGCCAGCAGTGACAGGAGGTTAAGATATGGCTACACCTTC.

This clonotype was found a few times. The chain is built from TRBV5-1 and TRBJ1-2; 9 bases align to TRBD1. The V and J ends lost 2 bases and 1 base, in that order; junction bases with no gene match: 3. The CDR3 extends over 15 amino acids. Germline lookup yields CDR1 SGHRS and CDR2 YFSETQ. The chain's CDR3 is CASSLTGGFNYGYTF. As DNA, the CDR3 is TGCGCCAGCAGCTTAACAGGGGGCTTTAACTATGGCTACACCTTC.

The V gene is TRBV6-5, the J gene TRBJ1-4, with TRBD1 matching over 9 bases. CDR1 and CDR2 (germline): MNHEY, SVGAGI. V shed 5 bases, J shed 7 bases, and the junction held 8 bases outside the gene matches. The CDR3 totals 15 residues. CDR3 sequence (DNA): TGTGCCAGCAGTACGTTGACAGGGGGTGGTGAAAAACTGTTTTTT. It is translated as CASSTLTGGGEKLFF.

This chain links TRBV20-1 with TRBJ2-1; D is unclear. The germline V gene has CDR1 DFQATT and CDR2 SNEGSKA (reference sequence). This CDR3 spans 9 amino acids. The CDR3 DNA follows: TGCAGCCCCAAAAATGAGCAGTTCTTC. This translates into CSPKNEQFF.

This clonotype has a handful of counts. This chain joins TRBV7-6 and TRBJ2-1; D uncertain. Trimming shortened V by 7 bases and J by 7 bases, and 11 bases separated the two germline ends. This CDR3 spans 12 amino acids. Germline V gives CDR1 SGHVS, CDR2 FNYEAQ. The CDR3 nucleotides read TGTGCCAGCAACGGCGGCCGGAATGAGCAGTTCTTC. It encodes CASNGGRNEQFF.

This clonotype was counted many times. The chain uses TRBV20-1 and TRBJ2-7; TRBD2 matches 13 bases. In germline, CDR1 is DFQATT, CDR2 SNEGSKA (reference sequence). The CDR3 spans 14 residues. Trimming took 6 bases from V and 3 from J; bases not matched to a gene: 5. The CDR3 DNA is TGCAGTGCCGAGAGGACTAGCGGGGGCTACGAGCAGTACTTC. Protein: CSAERTSGGYEQYF.

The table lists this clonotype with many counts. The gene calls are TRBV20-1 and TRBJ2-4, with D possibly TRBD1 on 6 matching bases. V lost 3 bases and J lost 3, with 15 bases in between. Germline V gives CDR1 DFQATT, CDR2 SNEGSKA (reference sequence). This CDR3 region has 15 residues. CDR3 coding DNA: TGCAGTGCTAGGGGGCAGGGGAAAGGCAAAAACATTCAGTACTTC. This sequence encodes CSARGQGKGKNIQYF.

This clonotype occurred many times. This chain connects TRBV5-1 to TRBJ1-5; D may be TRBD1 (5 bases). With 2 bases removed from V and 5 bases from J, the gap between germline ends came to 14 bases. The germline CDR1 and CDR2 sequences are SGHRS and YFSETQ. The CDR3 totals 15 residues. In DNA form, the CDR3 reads TGCGCCAGCAGCTTAGGAACAGGTCTCGATCAGCCCCAGCATTTT. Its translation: CASSLGTGLDQPQHF.

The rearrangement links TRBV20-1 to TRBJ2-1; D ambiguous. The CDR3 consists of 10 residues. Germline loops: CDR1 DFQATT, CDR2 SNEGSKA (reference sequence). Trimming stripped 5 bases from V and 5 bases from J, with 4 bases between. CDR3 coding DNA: TGCAGTGCTGCCAACAATGAGCAGTTCTTC. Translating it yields CSAANNEQFF.

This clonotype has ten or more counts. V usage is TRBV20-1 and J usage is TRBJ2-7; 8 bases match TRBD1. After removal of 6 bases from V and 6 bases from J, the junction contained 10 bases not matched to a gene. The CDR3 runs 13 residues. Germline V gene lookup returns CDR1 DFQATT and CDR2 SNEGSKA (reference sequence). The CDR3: CSARQGWASEQYF. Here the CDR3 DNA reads TGCAGTGCCAGACAGGGGTGGGCGAGCGAGCAGTACTTC.

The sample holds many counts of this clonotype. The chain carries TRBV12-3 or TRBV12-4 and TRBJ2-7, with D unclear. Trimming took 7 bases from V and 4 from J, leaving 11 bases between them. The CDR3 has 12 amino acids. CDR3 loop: CASTRGEYEQYF. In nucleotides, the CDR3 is TGTGCCAGCACTAGAGGCGAATACGAGCAGTACTTC.

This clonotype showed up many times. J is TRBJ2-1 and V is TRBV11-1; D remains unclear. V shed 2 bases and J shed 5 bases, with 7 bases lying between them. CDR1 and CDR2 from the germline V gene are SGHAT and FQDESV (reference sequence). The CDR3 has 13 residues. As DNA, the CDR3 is TGTGCCAGCAGCTTAAGCCTAAACAATGAGCAGTTCTTC. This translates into CASSLSLNNEQFF. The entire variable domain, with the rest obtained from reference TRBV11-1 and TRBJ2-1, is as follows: EAEVAQSPRYKITEKSQAVAFWCDPISGHATLYWYRQILGQGPELLVQFQDESVVDDSQLPKDRFSAERLKGVDSTLKIQPAELGDSAMYLCASSLSLNNEQFFGPGTRLTVL.